This TCR beta chain derives from a study of blood T cell repertoires in COVID-19. Study-level background: The origin of the acute and convalescent COVID-19 samples was the United States, Italy and Spain.

The table came from immunoSEQ multiplex PCR; TCRdb's copy has only in-frame clones and leaves some out. Of some 390,000 clones listed, 75% to 90% were seen once; the top ten hold roughly 1.1%. Germline assignment: CDR1 ENHRY and CDR2 SYGVKD. The germline V and J ends were trimmed by 7 bases and 4 bases, with 13 bases remaining between them. The CDR3 is 13 amino acids. The participants were between about 18 and 90 years old and came from under 25 US areas. The sequence came from a man in his thirties or forties who had recovered from COVID-19. The gene calls are TRBV10-3 and TRBJ1-1, with a possible D match to TRBD1 (5 bases). The specimen sequenced was PBMCs or T cells enriched from blood (not recorded which). The CDR3 DNA is TGTGCCATCACCGGGACTCTGGGCACTGAAGCTTTCTTT. Its translation: CAITGTLGTEAFF.